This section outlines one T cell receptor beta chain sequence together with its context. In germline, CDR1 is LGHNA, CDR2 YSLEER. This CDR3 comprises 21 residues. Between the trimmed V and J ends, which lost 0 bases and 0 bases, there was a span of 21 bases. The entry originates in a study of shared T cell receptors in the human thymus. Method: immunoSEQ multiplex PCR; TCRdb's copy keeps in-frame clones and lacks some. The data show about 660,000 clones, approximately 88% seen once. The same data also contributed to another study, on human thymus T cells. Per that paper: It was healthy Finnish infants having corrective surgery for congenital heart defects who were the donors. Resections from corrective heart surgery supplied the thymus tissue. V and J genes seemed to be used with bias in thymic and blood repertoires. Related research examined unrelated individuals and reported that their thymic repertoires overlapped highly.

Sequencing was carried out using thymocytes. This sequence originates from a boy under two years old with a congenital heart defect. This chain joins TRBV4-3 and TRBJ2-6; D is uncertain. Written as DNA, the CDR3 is TGCGCCAGCAGCCAAGAAGTTTTCAGGAAGGTGTGGGTCTCTGGGGCCAACGTCCTGACTTTC. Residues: CASSQEVFRKVWVSGANVLTF.